Listed here are 2 T cell receptor beta chains from one sample, sequenced in a study of cytomegalovirus exposure and HLA in healthy donors. The assay was immunoSEQ multiplex PCR, and TCRdb's table has in-frame clones only and misses some. The sample contains a few hundred thousand clones, 85% to 95% of which appear only once. The source material was PBMCs. All receptors derive from a woman between 18 and 29 years old in good health and CMV-seronegative.

The chain couples TRBV30 to TRBJ1-3, with D possibly being TRBD1 (6 bases). V was cut by 3 bases and J by 1 base, with 13 bases left in between. Looked up from germline, CDR1 is GTSNPN and CDR2 is SVGIG (reference sequence). The CDR3 is 15 amino acids. CDR3 coding DNA: TGTGCCTGGAGCGCCCAGGGGATGTCTGGAAACACCATATATTTT. Translated: CAWSAQGMSGNTIYF.

The chain links TRBV5-6 to TRBJ1-5; tentatively, D is TRBD1 (5 bases). Germline CDR1 reads SGHDT; CDR2 reads YYEEEE. Trimming pared 4 bases from V and 3 bases from J, leaving 14 bases between. The CDR3 has 15 amino acids. The CDR3 is CASSVVSGNNQPQHF. The CDR3 DNA reads TGTGCCAGCAGCGTAGTTTCAGGGAACAATCAGCCCCAGCATTTT.